Following are 27 T cell receptor beta chains from one sample sequenced in a study of T cell repertoires in cytomegalovirus infection. These TCRs' antigens remain unknown. TCRdb passed the reads through MiXCR, listing each CDR3 protein once. The sample records just under 500,000 distinct CDR3 sequences, around a third being singletons. The specimen was cultured PBMCs, collected from culture after CMV antigen stimulation. Every receptor here comes from a human donor in good health (CMV status not recorded). Some clones in this sample may be carry-over from other donors' samples.

V is TRBV19 and J is TRBJ2-1; 9 bases map to TRBD2. With 3 bases clipped from V and 9 bases from J, the junction kept 9 bases outside the gene matches. The CDR3 extends over 15 amino acids. Germline CDR1 is LNHDA and CDR2 is SQIVND (reference sequence). The CDR3 sequence: CASSITSSGKVEQFF. The CDR3 DNA is TGTGCCAGTAGTATCACCTCTAGCGGGAAGGTTGAGCAGTTCTTC. Variable domain in full (rest from reference TRBV19 and TRBJ2-1): DGGITQSPKYLFRKEGQNVTLSCEQNLNHDAMYWYRQDPGQGLRLIYYSQIVNDFQKGDIAEGYSVSREKKESFPLTVTSAQKNPTAFYLCASSITSSGKVEQFFGPGTRLTVL.

The rearrangement joins TRBV6-6 to TRBJ2-2; D ambiguous. V lost 6 bases, J lost 1 base, and 9 bases lay in between. The CDR3 has 14 residues. Germline lookup yields CDR1 MNHNY and CDR2 SVGAGI (reference sequence). In DNA, the CDR3 is TGTGCCAGCAGGGGTACAAGGAACACCGGGGAGCTGTTTTTT. Encoded protein: CASRGTRNTGELFF.

This chain connects TRBV7-6 to TRBJ2-7; D gene unclear. This CDR3 has 13 residues. Trimming removed 5 bases at V and 0 bases at J, with 8 bases between. The germline CDR1 and CDR2 sequences are SGHVS and FNYEAQ. The CDR3 bases are TGTGCCAGCAGCCCTGTAAGCTCCTACGAGCAGTACGTC. It yields the protein CASSPVSSYEQYV.

This clonotype was observed a handful of times. V usage is TRBV4-2 and J usage is TRBJ2-5; 7 nucleotides align to TRBD2. CDR1 is LGHNA and CDR2 is YNFKEQ in the germline V gene. The CDR3 covers 19 residues. The J segment lost 4 bases and the V segment lost 1 base, leaving 18 bases of the junction unmatched. The CDR3 region has the DNA TGTGCCAGCAGCCAAGGGGGAGGGGAAAAGCGGGATGACGTAGAGACCCAGTACTTC. This encodes CASSQGGGEKRDDVETQYF.

The rearrangement uses TRBV11-2 and TRBJ1-5; D perhaps matches TRBD1 (5 bases). The CDR3 contains 13 residues. V was cut by 3 bases and J by 6 bases, with 9 bases left in between. The germline gives CDR1 SGHAT, CDR2 FQNNGV. The CDR3 DNA sequence: TGTGCCAGCAGCTTCAGGGAGGGTCAGCCCCAGCATTTT. It translates to CASSFREGQPQHF.

V usage is TRBV11-1 and J usage is TRBJ2-1; D uncertain. Germline V lookup: CDR1 SGHAT, CDR2 FQDESV (reference sequence). Deletions cut 3 bases from V and 6 bases from J, with 9 bases between. The CDR3 loop spans 13 amino acids. CDR3 nucleotides: TGTGCCAGCAGCTTCAACTCCCTCAATGAGCAGTTCTTC. Its translation: CASSFNSLNEQFF.

This sequence joins TRBV28 and TRBJ2-3; 7 bases agree with TRBD2. The germline CDR1 and CDR2 sequences are MDHEN and SYDVKM. V trimming: 6 bases; J trimming: 1 base; junction bases outside the gene matches: 19. This CDR3 has 19 amino acids. The CDR3 DNA sequence: TGTGCCAGCAGGGAGCAGAAAAGCGGGACTCAATGGGGCACAGATACGCAGTATTTT. Protein sequence: CASREQKSGTQWGTDTQYF. The full variable domain, rest sourced from reference TRBV28 and TRBJ2-3, is DVKVTQSSRYLVKRTGEKVFLECVQDMDHENMFWYRQDPGLGLRLIYFSYDVKMKEKGDIPEGYSVSREKKERFSLILESASTNQTSMYLCASREQKSGTQWGTDTQYFGPGTRLTVL.

This chain joins TRBV19 and TRBJ2-1; 14 nucleotides agree with TRBD2. Germline V CDR1 and CDR2: LNHDA, SQIVND (reference sequence). V was pared by 11 bases and J by 8 bases, with 11 bases of the junction left unmatched. The CDR3 consists of 15 residues. The CDR3: CAQRGTSGSMDEQFF. The CDR3 DNA is TGTGCCCAAAGGGGGACTAGCGGGAGTATGGATGAGCAGTTCTTC.

The V gene is TRBV19, the J gene TRBJ2-3; 7 nucleotides match TRBD1. V was clipped by 5 bases and J by 4 bases; unmatched bases: 12. Germline-derived CDR1 and CDR2 are LNHDA and SQIVND (reference sequence). The CDR3 loop spans 16 amino acids. CDR3 bases: TGTGCCAGTAGTGCCCATCGGACAGGTCGCCCAGATACGCAGTATTTT. Translating it yields CASSAHRTGRPDTQYF.

The CDR3, as DNA: TGTGCCAGCTCGACAACGGACAAGAACACTGAAGCTTTCTTT. Residues: CASSTTDKNTEAFF. V and J are TRBV18 and TRBJ1-1; D might be TRBD1 (5 bases). The CDR3 runs to 14 residues. CDR1 is KGHSH and CDR2 is LQKENI in the germline V gene. V shed 6 bases and J shed 1 base, with 12 bases lying between them.

The rearrangement links TRBV6-5 to TRBJ2-5, with D possibly called TRBD1 or TRBD2 (5 bases each). With 6 bases removed from V and 2 bases from J, the gap between germline ends came to 19 bases. Per germline, CDR1 MNHEY and CDR2 SVGAGI. CDR3 length: 16 amino acids. Here the CDR3 reads CASSRYRDGLQETQYF. The CDR3 coding sequence is TGTGCCAGCAGCCGTTACCGGGACGGACTTCAAGAGACCCAGTACTTC.

V and J are TRBV27 and TRBJ2-1, with a possible D match to TRBD1 (6 bases). Per germline, CDR1 MNHEY and CDR2 SMNVEV (reference sequence). V lost 7 bases and J 0 bases, leaving 16 bases between the germline ends. CDR3 length: 16 residues. The CDR3 loop reads CASTPRTASSYNEQFF. The CDR3 DNA is TGTGCCAGCACCCCTCGGACAGCAAGCTCCTACAATGAGCAGTTCTTC.

This clonotype was detected ten times or more. The rearrangement uses TRBV7-2 and TRBJ1-1; the D is unclear. This CDR3 spans 15 amino acids. The V end was cut by 1 base, the J end by 4 bases, with 13 bases between. The germline gives CDR1 SGHTA, CDR2 FQGNSA. DNA of the CDR3: TGTGCCAGCAGCTTAGTGACATTGGGGAGCACTGAAGCTTTCTTT. As protein: CASSLVTLGSTEAFF.

J is TRBJ2-3 and V is TRBV19, with D hard to call. CDR1 and CDR2 from the germline V gene are LNHDA and SQIVND (reference sequence). Trimming removed 10 bases from V and 2 bases from J, with 13 bases in between. The CDR3 contains 13 residues. In nucleotides, the CDR3 is TGTGCCACAGTGTCCTACTCCACAGATACGCAGTATTTT. Its protein is CATVSYSTDTQYF.

The chain joins TRBV2 to TRBJ1-5, with 7 nucleotides matching TRBD1. J lost 6 bases, V lost 9 bases, and 11 bases had no gene match. Germline V CDR1 and CDR2: SNHLY, FYNNEI. CDR3 length: 14 residues. The CDR3 sequence: CASVTGAGIQPQHF. As DNA, the CDR3 is TGTGCCAGTGTAACAGGGGCTGGAATTCAGCCCCAGCATTTT. The full variable domain, with the rest looked up from reference TRBV2 and TRBJ1-5, is EPEVTQTPSHQVTQMGQEVILRCVPISNHLYFYWYRQILGQKVEFLVSFYNNEISEKSEIFDDQFSVERPDGSNFTLKIRSTKLEDSAMYFCASVTGAGIQPQHFGDGTRLSIL.

This sequence joins TRBV4-2 and TRBJ2-1, with a tentative D call TRBD1 (5 bases). Trimming pared 4 bases from V and 8 bases from J, leaving 18 bases between. Germline V gene data show CDR1 as LGHNA and CDR2 as YNFKEQ. The CDR3 is made up of 15 amino acids. In DNA, the CDR3 is TGTGCCAGCAGCCCTCCACGCCCAGGGTCGGATGAGCAGTTCTTC. As protein: CASSPPRPGSDEQFF.

This clonotype showed up just a few times. This chain joins TRBV27 and TRBJ2-3; D is unclear. The V end was cut by 7 bases, the J end by 4 bases, with 15 bases between. From germline, CDR1 is MNHEY and CDR2 SMNVEV (reference sequence). The CDR3 contains 14 residues. The CDR3 is CASNQLAVPDTQYF. CDR3 bases: TGTGCCAGCAATCAATTGGCGGTCCCAGATACGCAGTATTTT.

This clonotype was observed a few times. The chain is built from TRBV6-5 and TRBJ2-1, with D maybe TRBD2 (5 bases). V was shortened by 7 bases and J by 0 bases, with 13 bases between the two germline ends. Germline V gene sequence: CDR1 MNHEY, CDR2 SVGAGI. The CDR3 runs to 15 residues. In DNA, the CDR3 is TGTGCCAGCATCCGAAGTGGGAGCTCCTACAATGAGCAGTTCTTC. Its translation: CASIRSGSSYNEQFF.

In this sample, this clonotype turned up a few times. The rearrangement joins TRBV10-3 to TRBJ1-3, with 9 bases lining up with TRBD1. Germline CDR1 and CDR2: ENHRY and SYGVKD. Trimming took 3 bases from V and 6 from J; bases not matched to a gene: 15. There are 18 residues in the CDR3. For the CDR3, the DNA is TGTGCCATCAGTGATCCCCCGGGACAGGGACTTCCCGCAAACACCATATATTTT. As protein: CAISDPPGQGLPANTIYF.

The chain is built from TRBV7-6 and TRBJ2-5, with D hard to call. V was pared by 5 bases and J by 5 bases, with 15 bases between. CDR3 length: 14 residues. The V gene's germline CDR1 is SGHVS and CDR2 FNYEAQ. The chain's CDR3 is CASSPTMPGETQYF. Written as DNA, the CDR3 is TGTGCCAGCAGCCCGACGATGCCCGGGGAGACCCAGTACTTC.

This CDR3 reads CASSQEVDRFVDEQFF. The CDR3 region has the DNA TGTGCCAGCAGCCAAGAAGTAGATCGGTTTGTGGATGAGCAGTTCTTC. V is TRBV4-2 and J is TRBJ2-1, with D unclear. This CDR3 spans 16 amino acids. V dropped 0 bases and J dropped 8 bases, with 17 bases sitting between them. Germline loops: CDR1 LGHNA, CDR2 YNFKEQ.

The chain combines TRBV29-1 with TRBJ2-1; D is uncertain. This CDR3 region has 14 residues. CDR1 and CDR2 from the germline V gene are SQVTM and ANQGSEA. Trimming took off 5 bases at V and 0 bases at J, with 11 bases between the two ends. The CDR3 sequence: CSVRRSASYNEQFF. The CDR3 coding sequence is TGCAGCGTTAGAAGAAGTGCCTCCTACAATGAGCAGTTCTTC.

This clonotype was seen many times. This chain connects TRBV6-5 to TRBJ2-5; possibly TRBD2 for D (6 bases). The V and J ends lost 0 bases and 0 bases respectively, with 17 bases between them. This CDR3 contains 18 residues. Germline loops: CDR1 MNHEY, CDR2 SVGAGI. CDR3 nucleotide sequence: TGTGCCAGCAGTTACTCCGGCTGGGGGGTTGGTTACCAAGAGACCCAGTACTTC. Translation gives CASSYSGWGVGYQETQYF.

V gene TRBV6-2 or TRBV6-3 combines with J gene TRBJ2-5, with 8 bases aligning to TRBD2. V lost 6 bases and J lost 4; bases outside the gene matches: 13. The CDR3 is 16 amino acids. Looked up from germline, CDR1 is MNHEY and CDR2 is SVGEGT. DNA of the CDR3: TGTGCCAGCAGCAGAGATAGCGGGACGGGCGGAGAGACCCAGTACTTC. Translated, it gives CASSRDSGTGGETQYF.

A remark on this clonotype: The junction differs from germline at one of its ends, possibly a read error. DNA of the CDR3: TGTGCCGGCAGAGCAGGGTTTACTGGAAACACCATATATTTT. Protein sequence: CAGRAGFTGNTIYF. The V call is TRBV7-9, the J call TRBJ1-3; weak D call: TRBD1 (5 bases). The CDR3 loop spans 14 amino acids. Germline CDR1 is SEHNR and CDR2 is FQNEAQ (reference sequence).

The chain has TRBV12-3 or TRBV12-4 and TRBJ1-1; possible D gene TRBD1, 5 bases. This CDR3 is built from 15 residues. Trimming left V 8 bases short and J 3 bases short, with 19 bases between. The CDR3 DNA is TGTGCCAGCTCTAACTCTGGGGCACCTTACACTGAAGCTTTCTTT. It specifies CASSNSGAPYTEAFF.

V is TRBV7-2 and J is TRBJ1-2; a weak D match, TRBD1 (5 bases). The CDR3 consists of 14 residues. Germline assignment: CDR1 SGHTA and CDR2 FQGNSA. Trimming pared 3 bases from V and 2 bases from J, leaving 10 bases between. The CDR3 DNA follows: TGTGCCAGCAGCTTCCAGGGTAACAACTATGGCTACACCTTC. It encodes CASSFQGNNYGYTF. The full variable domain, rest sourced from reference TRBV7-2 and TRBJ1-2, is GAGVSQSPSNKVTEKGKDVELRCDPISGHTALYWYRQSLGQGLEFLIYFQGNSAPDKSGLPSDRFSAERTGGSVSTLTIQRTQQEDSAVYLCASSFQGNNYGYTFGSGTRLTVV.